This T cell receptor beta chain came from a study of cytomegalovirus exposure and HLA in healthy donors. At the level of the study: Inside one of the first data releases sat 85 million or so unique TCRs taken from HLA-typed donors.

The PCR was carried out with 60 Vbeta primers and 13 Jbeta primers. The protocol was immunoSEQ multiplex PCR, while the TCRdb copy is restricted to in-frame clones and leaves out a portion. Here the sample spans approximately 190,000 clones, 84% being singletons. Turning to this clone: What it binds is unknown.

Trimming took 6 bases from V and 1 from J, leaving 7 bases between them. CDR3 size: 13 residues. Per germline, CDR1 MNHEY and CDR2 SVGAGI. Regarding the study as a whole: A missense variant in DCLRE1C was later tied to TCR beta V- and J-gene trimming. One later analysis reportedly identified an Asian-associated ancestry cluster that showed fewer N-insertions than the roughly 670-donor mean. In a later analysis, TCR association rates varied by HLA locus: DRB1 most, HLA-C fewest.

The chain employs TRBV6-5 and TRBJ1-3; D uncertain. The sequence was collected from a boy aged 10-17 years in good health and CMV-seronegative. Sample: PBMCs. The DNA of the CDR3 is TGTGCCAGCAGGTCTTTTTCTGGAAACACCATATATTTT. This codes for CASRSFSGNTIYF.